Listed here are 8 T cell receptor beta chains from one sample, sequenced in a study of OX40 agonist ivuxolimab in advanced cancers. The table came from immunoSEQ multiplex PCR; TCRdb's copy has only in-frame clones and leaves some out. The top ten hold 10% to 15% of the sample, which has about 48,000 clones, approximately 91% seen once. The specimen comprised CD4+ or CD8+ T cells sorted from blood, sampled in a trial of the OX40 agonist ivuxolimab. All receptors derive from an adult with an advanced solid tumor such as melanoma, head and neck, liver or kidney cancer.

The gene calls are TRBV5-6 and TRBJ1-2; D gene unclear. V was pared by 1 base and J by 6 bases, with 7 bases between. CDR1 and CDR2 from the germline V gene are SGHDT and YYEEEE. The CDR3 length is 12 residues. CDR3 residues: CASSLYGDGYTF. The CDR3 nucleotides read TGTGCCAGCAGCTTGTACGGGGATGGCTACACCTTC.

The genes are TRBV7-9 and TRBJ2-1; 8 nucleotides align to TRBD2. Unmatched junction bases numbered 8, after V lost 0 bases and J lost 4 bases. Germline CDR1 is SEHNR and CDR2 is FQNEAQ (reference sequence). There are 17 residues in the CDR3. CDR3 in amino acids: CASSLAQTSGAYNEQFF. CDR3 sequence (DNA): TGTGCCAGCAGCTTAGCTCAAACTAGCGGAGCGTACAATGAGCAGTTCTTC.

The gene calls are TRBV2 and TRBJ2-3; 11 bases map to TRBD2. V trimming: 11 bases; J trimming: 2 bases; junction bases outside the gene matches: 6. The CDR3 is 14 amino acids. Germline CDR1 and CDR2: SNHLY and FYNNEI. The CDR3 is CARGSGGDTDTQYF. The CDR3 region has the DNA TGTGCCCGTGGTAGCGGGGGGGACACAGATACGCAGTATTTT.

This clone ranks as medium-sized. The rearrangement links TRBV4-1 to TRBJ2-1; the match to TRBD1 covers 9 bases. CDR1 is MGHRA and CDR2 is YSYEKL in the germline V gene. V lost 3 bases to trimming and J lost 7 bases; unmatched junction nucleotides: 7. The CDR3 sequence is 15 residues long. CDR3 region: CASSHPGTGLNEQFF. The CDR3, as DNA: TGCGCCAGCAGCCACCCCGGGACAGGGTTGAATGAGCAGTTCTTC.

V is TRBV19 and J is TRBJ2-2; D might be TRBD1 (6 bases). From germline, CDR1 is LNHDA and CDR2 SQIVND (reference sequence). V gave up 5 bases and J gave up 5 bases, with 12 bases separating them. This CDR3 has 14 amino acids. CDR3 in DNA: TGTGCCAGTAGTTTCGGGACACCGACCGGGGAGCTGTTTTTT. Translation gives CASSFGTPTGELFF. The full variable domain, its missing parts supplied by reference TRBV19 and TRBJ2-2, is DGGITQSPKYLFRKEGQNVTLSCEQNLNHDAMYWYRQDPGQGLRLIYYSQIVNDFQKGDIAEGYSVSREKKESFPLTVTSAQKNPTAFYLCASSFGTPTGELFFGEGSRLTVL.

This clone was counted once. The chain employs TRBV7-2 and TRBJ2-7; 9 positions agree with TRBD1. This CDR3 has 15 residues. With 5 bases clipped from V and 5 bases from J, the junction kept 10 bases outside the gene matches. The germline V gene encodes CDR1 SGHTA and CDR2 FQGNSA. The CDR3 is CASSPIPDRGHEQYF. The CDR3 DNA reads TGTGCCAGCAGCCCTATTCCGGACAGGGGCCACGAGCAGTACTTC.

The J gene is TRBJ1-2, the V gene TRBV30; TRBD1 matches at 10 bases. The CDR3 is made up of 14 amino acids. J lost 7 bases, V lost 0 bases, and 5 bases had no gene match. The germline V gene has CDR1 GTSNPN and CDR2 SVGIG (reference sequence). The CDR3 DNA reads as TGTGCCTGGAGTGTCGACAGGGGGCAGATTGGCTACACCTTC. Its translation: CAWSVDRGQIGYTF.

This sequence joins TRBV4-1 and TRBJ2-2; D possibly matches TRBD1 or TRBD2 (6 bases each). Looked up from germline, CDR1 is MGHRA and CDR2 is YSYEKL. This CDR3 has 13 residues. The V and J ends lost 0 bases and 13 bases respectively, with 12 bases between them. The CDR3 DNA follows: TGCGCCAGCAGCCAAGAAGGGGGGTTGGTGCTGTTTTTT. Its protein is CASSQEGGLVLFF.